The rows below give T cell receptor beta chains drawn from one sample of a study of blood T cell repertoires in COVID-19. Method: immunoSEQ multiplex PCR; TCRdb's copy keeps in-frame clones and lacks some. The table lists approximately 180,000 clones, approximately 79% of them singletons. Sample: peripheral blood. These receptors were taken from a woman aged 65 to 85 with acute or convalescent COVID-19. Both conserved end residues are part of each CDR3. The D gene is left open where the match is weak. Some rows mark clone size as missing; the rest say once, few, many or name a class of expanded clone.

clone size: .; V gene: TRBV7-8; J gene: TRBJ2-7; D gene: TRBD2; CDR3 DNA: TGTGCCAGCAGCTTAGCGGAAGCGGGGGCCCACGAGCAGTACTTC; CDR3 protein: CASSLAEAGAHEQYF
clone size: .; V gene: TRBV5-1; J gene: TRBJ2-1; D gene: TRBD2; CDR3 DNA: TGCGCCAGCAGCTTGGGATGGGCGGGGGGTAGCGACAATGAGCAGTTCTTC; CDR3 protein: CASSLGWAGGSDNEQFF
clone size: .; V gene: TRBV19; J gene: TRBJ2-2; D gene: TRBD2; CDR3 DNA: TGTGCCAGTGGGCTAGCGGGAGGGCCCTCCGGGGAGCTGTTTTTT; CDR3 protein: CASGLAGGPSGELFF
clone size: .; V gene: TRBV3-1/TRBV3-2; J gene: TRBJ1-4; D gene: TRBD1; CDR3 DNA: TGTGCCAGCAGCCCACCAGGGGGCGGACGTGAAAAACTGTTTTTT; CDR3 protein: CASSPPGGGREKLFF
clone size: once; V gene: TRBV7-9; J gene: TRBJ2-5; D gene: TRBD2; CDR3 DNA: TGTGCCAGCAGCTTAGGGGACTACCGGGAGACCCAGTACTTC; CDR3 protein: CASSLGDYRETQYF
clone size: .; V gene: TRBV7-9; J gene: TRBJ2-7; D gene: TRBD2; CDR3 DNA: TGTGCCAGCAGCCTCGGGACTAGCGGGAGCTTC; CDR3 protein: CASSLGTSGSF
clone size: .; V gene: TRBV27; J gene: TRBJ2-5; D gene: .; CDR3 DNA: TGTGCCAGCAGTTTCACGGGAACCCTGGGGACCCAGTACTTC; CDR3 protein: CASSFTGTLGTQYF
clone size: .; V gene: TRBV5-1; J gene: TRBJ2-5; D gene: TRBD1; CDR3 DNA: TGCGCCAGCAGCTTGGAAGGACAGGGTTTTCAGACCCAGTACTTC; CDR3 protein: CASSLEGQGFQTQYF
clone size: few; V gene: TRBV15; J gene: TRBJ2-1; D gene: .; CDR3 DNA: TGTGCCACCAGCAGAGAACGGGGAAGCGGGTCCTATGAGCAGTTCTTC; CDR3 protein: CATSRERGSGSYEQFF
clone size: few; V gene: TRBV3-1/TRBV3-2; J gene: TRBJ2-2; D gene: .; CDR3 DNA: TGTGCCAGCCTCGGCAGGGCCACCGGGGAGCTGTTTTTT; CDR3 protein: CASLGRATGELFF
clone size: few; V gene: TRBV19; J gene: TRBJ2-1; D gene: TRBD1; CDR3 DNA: TGTGCCAGTAGGACACAGGGGGATAATGAGCAGTTCTTC; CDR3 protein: CASRTQGDNEQFF
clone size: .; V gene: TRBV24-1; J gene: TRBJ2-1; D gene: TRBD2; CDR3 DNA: TGTGCCACCAGTGGCCCGACTAGCGGGAGGGTCGGCTCCTACAATGAGCAGTTCTTC; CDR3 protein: CATSGPTSGRVGSYNEQFF
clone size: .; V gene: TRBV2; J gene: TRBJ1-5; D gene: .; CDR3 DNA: TGTGCCAGCAGTGTGAGCAGGGGATTTTCTCAGCCCCAGCATTTT; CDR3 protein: CASSVSRGFSQPQHF
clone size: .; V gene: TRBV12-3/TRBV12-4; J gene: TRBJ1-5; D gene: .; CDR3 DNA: TGTGCCAGCAGTTCGGGGGGGAATCAGCCCCAGCATTTT; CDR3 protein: CASSSGGNQPQHF
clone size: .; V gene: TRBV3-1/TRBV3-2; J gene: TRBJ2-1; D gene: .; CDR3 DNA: TGTGCCAGCAGCCAAGATTTGGTAGAGTACAATGAGCAGTTCTTC; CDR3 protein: CASSQDLVEYNEQFF
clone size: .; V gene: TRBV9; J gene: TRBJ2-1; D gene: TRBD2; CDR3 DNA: TGTGCCAGCAGCGCGGGGACTAGCGAGACATACAATGAGCAGTTCTTC; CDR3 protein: CASSAGTSETYNEQFF
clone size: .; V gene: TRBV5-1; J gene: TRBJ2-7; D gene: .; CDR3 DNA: TGCGCCAGCAGCCCCGGGGAGCCCGTTTACGAGCAGTACTTC; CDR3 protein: CASSPGEPVYEQYF
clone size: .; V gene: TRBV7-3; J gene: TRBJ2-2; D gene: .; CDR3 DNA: TGTGCCAGCAGCCCGAGGGGGGGCCCGTTCGGGGAGCTGTTTTTT; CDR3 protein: CASSPRGGPFGELFF
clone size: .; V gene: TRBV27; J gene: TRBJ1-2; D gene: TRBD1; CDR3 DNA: TGTGCCAGCACCCCGACAGGGGCGACCTATGGCTACACCTTC; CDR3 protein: CASTPTGATYGYTF
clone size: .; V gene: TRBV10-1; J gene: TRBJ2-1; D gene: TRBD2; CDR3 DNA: TGCGCCAGCAGTGAAGCGGGAGCTGTCTACAATGAGCAGTTCTTC; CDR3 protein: CASSEAGAVYNEQFF
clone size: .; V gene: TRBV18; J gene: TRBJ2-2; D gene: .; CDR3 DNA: TGTGCCAGCTCACCACCGTCTAGGCCCGGGGAGCTGTTTTTT; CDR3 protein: CASSPPSRPGELFF
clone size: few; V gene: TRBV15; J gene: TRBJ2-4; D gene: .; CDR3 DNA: TGTGCCACCAGCAGAGATTGGGGGGAAACCGCCGCCAAAAACATTCAGTACTTC; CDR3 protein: CATSRDWGETAAKNIQYF
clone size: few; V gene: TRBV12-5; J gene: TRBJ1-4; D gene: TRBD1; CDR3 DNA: TGTGCTAGTGGTTTGGACCGGGACAGCCAGCGCGGGGAAAAACTGTTTTTT; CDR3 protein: CASGLDRDSQRGEKLFF
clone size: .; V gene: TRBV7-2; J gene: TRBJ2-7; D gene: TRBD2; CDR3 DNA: TGTGCCAGCAGCTTAGAATTACTAGCGGTCTACGAGCAGTACTTC; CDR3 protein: CASSLELLAVYEQYF
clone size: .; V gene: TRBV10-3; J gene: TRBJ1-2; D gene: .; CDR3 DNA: TGTGCCATCAGTGAATTGTCAGACTCTAACTATGGCTACACCTTC; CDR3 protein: CAISELSDSNYGYTF
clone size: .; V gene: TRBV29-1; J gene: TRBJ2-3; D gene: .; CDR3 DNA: TGCAGCGCCAACACAGATACGCAGTATTTT; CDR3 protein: CSANTDTQYF
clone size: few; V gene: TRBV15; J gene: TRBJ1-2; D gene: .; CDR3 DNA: TGTGCCACCAGCAGAGATACGGGTGACCGATCGAGCTACACCTTC; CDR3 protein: CATSRDTGDRSSYTF
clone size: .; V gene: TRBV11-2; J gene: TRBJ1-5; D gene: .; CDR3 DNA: TGTGCCAGCAGTCTAACAGGTTCCTGGCAGCCCCAGCATTTT; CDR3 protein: CASSLTGSWQPQHF
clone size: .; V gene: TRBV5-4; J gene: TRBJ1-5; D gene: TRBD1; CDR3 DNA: TGTGCCAGCAGCAAGGACAGGGACCAGCCCCAGCATTTT; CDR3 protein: CASSKDRDQPQHF
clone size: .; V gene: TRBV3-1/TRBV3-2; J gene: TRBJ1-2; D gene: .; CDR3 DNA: TGTGCCAGCAGCCATAGTTCCGGGACAAAAGGCTACACCTTC; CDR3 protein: CASSHSSGTKGYTF